This section outlines one TCR beta chain sequence together with its context. Here immunoSEQ multiplex PCR was the method, and the copy in TCRdb shows in-frame clones only, minus some. The table includes 300,000 to 400,000 clones, roughly 88% detected once. This record comes from a study of cytomegalovirus exposure and HLA in healthy donors. On the study more broadly: The roughly 130 validation repertoires used the same platform as the 550 to 700 first-cohort repertoires (as reported by a later analysis).

The V segment lost 9 bases and the J segment 0 bases; nucleotides outside the gene matches: 4. CDR1 and CDR2 from the germline V gene are MDHEN and SYDVKM. This CDR3 comprises 14 residues. The origin of this receptor is a woman aged 18-29 years in good health and CMV-seronegative. The sample consisted of PBMCs. V is TRBV28 and J is TRBJ2-7; 11 positions match TRBD2. The CDR3 loop reads CASLAGGYSYEQYF. CDR3 nucleotides: TGTGCCAGTTTAGCGGGGGGGTACTCCTACGAGCAGTACTTC.